This paragraph reports one TCR beta chain. The target antigen is unknown. Germline and junction disagree at one end, which may indicate a read error. The CDR3 covers 15 residues. Looked up from germline, CDR1 is MNHEY and CDR2 is SMNVEV (reference sequence). The sample originates from a study of T cell responses to AZD1222 COVID-19 vaccine. Study background: Researchers grouped second doses given at about 4 or about 12 weeks into one pool.

Using immunoSEQ multiplex PCR, the repertoire was profiled, and TCRdb retains in-frame clones only, with some absent. There are some 90,000 clones in the sample; 89% occur only once, and over 2% lies in the top ten. Overall study results and limits: Nearly half of spike-specific TCRs reportedly target unmutated variant regions.

This clonotype was obtained from an adult in good health. The sample here was peripheral blood, taken on day 0 of AZD1222 vaccination. The chain employs TRBV27 and TRBJ1-4; the match to TRBD1 covers 7 bases. This chain's CDR3 is CASRLWDSSNEKLFF. The CDR3 coding sequence is TGTGCCAGCAGATTATGGGACAGTTCTAATGAAAAACTGTTTTTT.